Sequencing of this T cell receptor beta chain was carried out in a study of T-cell memory formation after mild COVID-19 (dated by TCRdb to the early 2020s). With respect to the entire study: TCR sequence clusters from the two donors were largely donor specific. In a couple of donors, T-cell clones that expanded and contracted after mild COVID-19 were tracked by sequencing TCRalpha and TCRbeta repertoires over time. The cohort was made up of two young adult volunteers, one female and one male, who were previously healthy. The full study reports these points: Only two mild cases were covered in the study, and larger cohorts including severe cases with pre-infection samples were considered necessary. Contracting CD4+ clones were located mainly in the CM and EM memory subsets, whereas CD8+ clones were found to be enriched in EMRA. Some responding clones were found in pre-infection memory, which suggests that pre-existing cross-reactive memory T cells took part in the SARS-CoV-2 response. SARS-CoV-2 specificity was not confirmed for the second-wave clones peaking on day 37. Clones that contracted from day 15 to 85 showed balanced CD4/CD8 phenotypes, whereas a second wave of clones that expanded from day 15 to 37 leaned towards CD4+.

This clonotype was observed a handful of times. Its binding antigen is unknown. No qualities accompany the bases; no much larger clone lies one base away. PBMCs were isolated by Ficoll-Paque density gradient centrifugation. Sequencing was performed on an Illumina NovaSeq 6000. TCRalpha and TCRbeta cDNA libraries were built by 5'RACE with constant-segment primers, adding sample barcodes and unique molecular identifiers. Trizol reagent was used to extract RNA from every sample. Libraries were amplified in two PCR steps, with a second sample barcode and Illumina TruSeq adapters added in the second step. Sequencing of libraries was performed on an Illumina NovaSeq with 2 x 150 bp paired-end reads. The original methods were these. Reads were demultiplexed and collapsed into UMI-guided consensus sequences with migec v1.2.7. Using mixcr v2.1.11, UMI consensuses were aligned to TRA and TRB V and J templates and then assembled into clonotypes. A clonotype was counted as expanded or contracted only if both edgeR and NoisET called the change significant, with noise models trained on biological replicates. For edgeR calls, a false discovery rate-adjusted p below 0.01 and a log2 fold-change threshold of 1 were applied. As an exploratory analysis of dynamics, PCA with hierarchical clustering was applied to max-normalized trajectories of the 1000 most abundant clonotypes. Separately sequenced CD4+ and CD8+ repertoires were used to assign the CD4 or CD8 phenotype of responding clones. TCRdb reprocessed the public reads (quality trimming at Q25 with fastp, clone calling with MiXCR) and kept in-frame beta chains. All rows with the same CDR3 protein become a single entry with the most common DNA and genes. What appears here as the V and J calls and clone size reflects TCRdb's work, not the paper's. The sample records 550,000 to 600,000 distinct CDR3 sequences, about a fifth of which are singletons. The top ten hold 8.4% of the sample.

Reading the germline V gene gives CDR1 KGHSH and CDR2 LQKENI. There are 17 amino acids in the CDR3, from cysteine to phenylalanine inclusive. Only the CDR3 part of the read is kept: 51 bases, read in frame from the first base. V is trimmed back by 3 bases and J by 5 bases, and the junction contains 9 bases that no gene match accounts for. In this chain, TRBV18 is recombined with TRBJ2-1; 11 junctional bases match TRBD2. This clonotype originated in an adult woman who had mild COVID-19 (a few samples of this study predate the infection). The sample titles of this study are shuffled in the database, so cell type and time point are left out; the donor was told from shared clones. The sequenced sample was PBMCs or a T cell subset sorted from them (not recorded which). The CDR3 protein is CASSPYQTSGDDNEQFF. The sequence in DNA is TGTGCCAGCTCACCCTATCAGACTAGCGGGGATGACAATGAGCAGTTCTTC.